This is a list of T cell receptor beta chains from one sample in a study of T cell repertoires in cytomegalovirus infection. TCRdb itself ran the reads through MiXCR, one entry per CDR3 protein. The data contain over 300,000 distinct CDR3 sequences, around a sixth of them singletons. The sample was PBMCs. Receptors were obtained from a human donor in good health (CMV status not recorded). Some clones in this sample may be carry-over from other donors' samples. CDR3s include the opening cysteine and the closing phenylalanine or tryptophan. Fields, in order: V gene, D gene, clone size, J gene, CDR3 DNA, CDR3 protein. D genes are given only for firm matches. Some rows mark clone size as missing; the rest say once, few, many or name a class of expanded clone.

V gene: TRBV5-4; D gene: TRBD1; clone size: .; J gene: TRBJ2-7; CDR3 DNA: TGTGCCAGCAGCTTGGAAATATACGGGACAGGGGTTTACGAGCAGTACTTC; CDR3 protein: CASSLEIYGTGVYEQYF
V gene: TRBV6-1; D gene: TRBD2; clone size: many; J gene: TRBJ2-1; CDR3 DNA: TGTGCCAGCAGTCGGACTAGCGGGGGGGCCTATGAGCAGTTCTTC; CDR3 protein: CASSRTSGGAYEQFF
V gene: TRBV12-3/TRBV12-4; D gene: .; clone size: many; J gene: TRBJ1-1; CDR3 DNA: TGTGCCAGCAGTTACTACCAGAGGGCAAGCACTGAAGCTTTCTTT; CDR3 protein: CASSYYQRASTEAFF
V gene: TRBV27; D gene: .; clone size: .; J gene: TRBJ2-1; CDR3 DNA: TGTGCCAGCAGGGCCGGGGGGCCCCTCTCCTACAATGAGCAGTTCTTC; CDR3 protein: CASRAGGPLSYNEQFF
V gene: TRBV7-9; D gene: TRBD1; clone size: many; J gene: TRBJ2-5; CDR3 DNA: TGTGCCAGCAGCTACCAGGGGGCTCTTGGTCGGGAGACCCAGTACTTC; CDR3 protein: CASSYQGALGRETQYF
V gene: TRBV4-1; D gene: TRBD1; clone size: .; J gene: TRBJ2-5; CDR3 DNA: TGCGCCAGCAGCCAAACGCCGGGACAGCAAGAGACCCAGTACTTC; CDR3 protein: CASSQTPGQQETQYF
V gene: TRBV19; D gene: .; clone size: few; J gene: TRBJ1-5; CDR3 DNA: TGTGCCAGTAACGACGGGGGGGCGGAATATCAGCCCCAGCATTTT; CDR3 protein: CASNDGGAEYQPQHF
V gene: TRBV28; D gene: TRBD1; clone size: .; J gene: TRBJ2-5; CDR3 DNA: TGTGCCAGCAGCCAAGGACAGGGGGCCGTGGAGACCCAGTACTTC; CDR3 protein: CASSQGQGAVETQYF
V gene: TRBV28; D gene: .; clone size: few; J gene: TRBJ2-3; CDR3 DNA: TGTGCCAGCAGTCGCCGCCTGGATACGCAGTATTTT; CDR3 protein: CASSRRLDTQYF
V gene: TRBV19; D gene: .; clone size: many; J gene: TRBJ2-1; CDR3 DNA: TGTGCCAGTAGTCGGACGGACAGAACCGACTACAATGAGCAGTTCTTC; CDR3 protein: CASSRTDRTDYNEQFF
V gene: TRBV4-2; D gene: .; clone size: .; J gene: TRBJ1-6; CDR3 DNA: TGTGCCAGCAGCCAGCCGGGACTAAGAACCGGGTCCTATAATTCACCCCTCCACTTT; CDR3 protein: CASSQPGLRTGSYNSPLHF
V gene: TRBV6-5; D gene: TRBD2; clone size: .; J gene: TRBJ2-3; CDR3 DNA: TGTGCCAGCACTAGCGGGGGGCCAGATACGCAGTATTTT; CDR3 protein: CASTSGGPDTQYF
V gene: TRBV7-9; D gene: .; clone size: few; J gene: TRBJ2-7; CDR3 DNA: TGTGCCAGCAGCGCATCAGAAGGCCACGAGCAGTACTTC; CDR3 protein: CASSASEGHEQYF
V gene: TRBV6-2/TRBV6-3; D gene: TRBD2; clone size: few; J gene: TRBJ2-1; CDR3 DNA: TGTGCCAGCACCGGGACTAGCGGGTATAATGAGCAGTTCTTC; CDR3 protein: CASTGTSGYNEQFF
V gene: TRBV7-9; D gene: .; clone size: .; J gene: TRBJ2-1; CDR3 DNA: TGTGCCAGCGGTCACACCGGACCGGGGAGGGGGGAGCAGTTCTTC; CDR3 protein: CASGHTGPGRGEQFF
V gene: TRBV2; D gene: .; clone size: few; J gene: TRBJ1-2; CDR3 DNA: TGTGCCAGCAGTGAATTCCCCCCCGACTATGGCTACACCTTC; CDR3 protein: CASSEFPPDYGYTF
V gene: TRBV20-1; D gene: .; clone size: .; J gene: TRBJ2-1; CDR3 DNA: TGCAGTGCTAGAGTAGCTGGACAGATATACAATGAGCAGTTCTTC; CDR3 protein: CSARVAGQIYNEQFF
V gene: TRBV13; D gene: .; clone size: .; J gene: TRBJ2-7; CDR3 DNA: TGTGCCAGCGGACCAGGGTTTTACGAGCAGTACTTC; CDR3 protein: CASGPGFYEQYF
V gene: TRBV6-5; D gene: .; clone size: many; J gene: TRBJ1-1; CDR3 DNA: TGTGCCAGCAGTTATGGGGGGAAGGTTACTGAAGCTTTCTTT; CDR3 protein: CASSYGGKVTEAFF
V gene: TRBV10-3; D gene: .; clone size: .; J gene: TRBJ1-2; CDR3 DNA: TGTGCCATCAGTGAGTCGCAGGGCGGCTATACCTATGGCTACACCTTC; CDR3 protein: CAISESQGGYTYGYTF
V gene: TRBV6-2/TRBV6-3; D gene: .; clone size: few; J gene: TRBJ2-5; CDR3 DNA: TGTGCCAGCAGTTACGAGTCAGAGACCCAGTACTTC; CDR3 protein: CASSYESETQYF
V gene: TRBV7-2; D gene: TRBD1; clone size: many; J gene: TRBJ2-4; CDR3 DNA: TGTGCCAGCAGCCCCCCGGGACAGTATGAAGTACGGTACTTC; CDR3 protein: CASSPPGQYEVRYF
V gene: TRBV7-9; D gene: TRBD2; clone size: many; J gene: TRBJ2-1; CDR3 DNA: TGTGCCAGCAGCTCGACTAGCGGGGTGAAGAGCTCCTACAATGAGCAGTTCTTC; CDR3 protein: CASSSTSGVKSSYNEQFF